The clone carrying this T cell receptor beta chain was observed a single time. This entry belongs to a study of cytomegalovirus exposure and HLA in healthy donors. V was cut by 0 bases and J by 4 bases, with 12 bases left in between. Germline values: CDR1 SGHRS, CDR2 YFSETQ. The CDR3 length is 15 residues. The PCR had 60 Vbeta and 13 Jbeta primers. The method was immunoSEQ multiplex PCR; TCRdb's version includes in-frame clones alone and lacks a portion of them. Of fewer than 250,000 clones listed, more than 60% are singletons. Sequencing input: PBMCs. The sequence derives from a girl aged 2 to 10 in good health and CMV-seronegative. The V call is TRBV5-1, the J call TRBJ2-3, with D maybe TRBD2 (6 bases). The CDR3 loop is CASSLERGTADTQYF. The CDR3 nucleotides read TGCGCCAGCAGCTTGGAGCGCGGGACTGCAGATACGCAGTATTTT.